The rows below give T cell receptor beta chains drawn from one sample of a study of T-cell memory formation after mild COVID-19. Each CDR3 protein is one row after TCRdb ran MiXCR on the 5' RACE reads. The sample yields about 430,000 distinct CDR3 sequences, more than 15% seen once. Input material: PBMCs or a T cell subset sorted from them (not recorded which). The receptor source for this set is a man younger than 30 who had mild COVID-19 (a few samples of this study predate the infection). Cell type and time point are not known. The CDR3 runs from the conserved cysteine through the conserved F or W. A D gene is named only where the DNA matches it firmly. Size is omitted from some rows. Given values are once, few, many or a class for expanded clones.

TGTGCCACCAGTGTCAATGCGGGGGACCCCACAGATACGCAGTATTTT,CATSVNAGDPTDTQYF,TRBD2,few,TRBJ2-3,TRBV24-1
TGTGCCAGCAGCTTAATTTTCCCCCGCTTCAACAATCAGCCCCAGCATTTT,CASSLIFPRFNNQPQHF,NA,few,TRBJ1-5,TRBV11-3
TGTGCCAGCAGCTCAGCGGGGGGAGATGAGACCCAGTACTTC,CASSSAGGDETQYF,TRBD2,few,TRBJ2-5,TRBV7-2
TGTGCCAGCAGTCGGACAGTAAGCTCCTATAATTCACCCCTCCACTTT,CASSRTVSSYNSPLHF,NA,NA,TRBJ1-6,TRBV27
TGCGCCAGCAGCCAAGATTCCGGCCGGCTTACTGAAGCTTTCTTT,CASSQDSGRLTEAFF,NA,NA,TRBJ1-1,TRBV4-1
TGTGCCAGCAGCGTAGCTACAGACCCAAGGCGTGAGCAGTTCTTC,CASSVATDPRREQFF,NA,NA,TRBJ2-1,TRBV9
TGCGCCGCAGGTCGGCAGGACCACACTGAAGCTTTCTTT,CAAGRQDHTEAFF,NA,NA,TRBJ1-1,TRBV10-2
TGTGCCAGCAGCTTAGTAGGGGGCCCGCCTGGGGAAGCTTTCTTT,CASSLVGGPPGEAFF,TRBD1,few,TRBJ1-1,TRBV7-8
TGTGCCAGCAGCTCCCGGGACAGTGGGGAGCCCAAGTACTTC,CASSSRDSGEPKYF,TRBD1,NA,TRBJ2-5,TRBV6-5
TGTGCCAGCAGCTTACACCGGGGGATTAACCAAGAGACCCAGTACTTC,CASSLHRGINQETQYF,NA,many,TRBJ2-5,TRBV7-8
TGTGCCAGCAGCTTAATCGGGACAGGGAATGGCTACACCTTC,CASSLIGTGNGYTF,TRBD1,NA,TRBJ1-2,TRBV7-8
TGTGCCAGCAGCCCCACGAGGACGGGCGGGGAGCTGTTTTTT,CASSPTRTGGELFF,NA,few,TRBJ2-2,TRBV7-2
TGCAGCGTTGAAGGACAGGGAGGAGAGCAGTACTTC,CSVEGQGGEQYF,NA,NA,TRBJ2-7,TRBV29-1
TGTGCCACCAGCCCGTTTAGCGAGCAGTACTTC,CATSPFSEQYF,NA,few,TRBJ2-7,TRBV2
TGCGCCAGCAGCTTACGCCACAGGGGACTCGCCTACAATGAGCAGTTCTTC,CASSLRHRGLAYNEQFF,NA,few,TRBJ2-1,TRBV4-1
TGCGCCAGCAGCTTGGATGGTTCTACCTACAATGAGCAGTTCTTC,CASSLDGSTYNEQFF,NA,few,TRBJ2-1,TRBV5-1
TGTGCCAGCAGTTACTCAGGGGTTCAGCCCCAGCATTTT,CASSYSGVQPQHF,NA,many,TRBJ1-5,TRBV6-5
TGTGCCAGCAGCCTGTTCCTTGGAGTAGCGGAGTCCTACAATGAGCAGTTCTTC,CASSLFLGVAESYNEQFF,NA,once,TRBJ2-1,TRBV4-2
TGTGCCAGCGCGGTACAGGGTCGAACAACTAATGAAAAACTGTTTTTT,CASAVQGRTTNEKLFF,NA,NA,TRBJ1-4,TRBV6-1
TGTGCCAGCAGCTTTGGAACCTCTAGCACAGATACGCAGTATTTT,CASSFGTSSTDTQYF,NA,few,TRBJ2-3,TRBV7-3
TGTGCCAGCAGCCAAGGGGTCGCGGGGGCGAACCTTGGTACGCAGTATTTT,CASSQGVAGANLGTQYF,NA,NA,TRBJ2-3,TRBV4-2
TGTGCCAGCTCACTGACCTGGGACAACGCGAACACCGGGGAGCTGTTTTTT,CASSLTWDNANTGELFF,NA,few,TRBJ2-2,TRBV18
TGTGCCAGCAGCGCCCGGGACAGCTACGAGCAGTACTTC,CASSARDSYEQYF,TRBD1,NA,TRBJ2-7,TRBV5-4
TGTGCCAGCAGGGCAGGGGGGAACACCGGGGAGCTGTTTTTT,CASRAGGNTGELFF,TRBD1,NA,TRBJ2-2,TRBV4-2
TGTGCCAGCAGTCACGACCCGAGCTACGGGGAGCTGTTTTTT,CASSHDPSYGELFF,NA,NA,TRBJ2-2,TRBV7-2
TGTGCCAGCAGCCTTGGGGGTAGCGCGTCCTACGAGCAGTACTTC,CASSLGGSASYEQYF,NA,many,TRBJ2-7,TRBV7-2
TGTGCCAGCAGTCCCGGGATTAATCCCGGGGAGCTGTTTTTT,CASSPGINPGELFF,NA,NA,TRBJ2-2,TRBV6-2/TRBV6-3
TGTGCCAGCAGTTACAACCCGCTATTAGGCACAGATACGCAGTATTTT,CASSYNPLLGTDTQYF,NA,few,TRBJ2-3,TRBV6-2/TRBV6-3
TGCAGTGCTAGGGACCCGGGGGGGAGCACAGATACGCAGTATTTT,CSARDPGGSTDTQYF,TRBD2,many,TRBJ2-3,TRBV20-1
TGTGCCAGTGGGGGGCGGGTGAACACTGAAGCTTTCTTT,CASGGRVNTEAFF,NA,NA,TRBJ1-1,TRBV7-2
TGTGCCAGCAGTTCACCTAGAGCGAACACCGGGGAGCTGTTTTTT,CASSSPRANTGELFF,NA,NA,TRBJ2-2,TRBV12-3/TRBV12-4